This T cell receptor (beta chain) originates from a study of blood T cell repertoires in COVID-19. Study summary: Acute-phase and convalescent COVID-19 samples originated in the United States, Italy and Spain.

Trimming at V came to 6 bases and at J to 2 bases, leaving 5 bases not matched to a gene. The CDR3 runs to 14 residues. Per the germline V gene, CDR1 is KGHSH and CDR2 is LQKENI. This clone has more than one count but fewer than ten. The authors' processing: Counts of nucleated cells, estimated from reference gene primer amplification, were obtained. Sequencing was performed with immunoSEQ multiplex PCR; in TCRdb, only in-frame clones are kept and a portion is missing. That table furnishes V, J and clone size, whereas the DNA furnished D and trimming. The data contain under 300,000 clones, around 92% of them singletons. Adults between roughly 18 and 90 years of age took part from approximately 24 US areas.

The sequenced sample consisted of PBMCs or T cells enriched from blood (not recorded which). The V and J genes are TRBV18 and TRBJ2-3, with 7 bases aligning to TRBD1. This TCR was sampled from a woman between 55 and 75 years old who had recovered from COVID-19. The CDR3 sequence: CASSRDRTTDTQYF. The DNA of the CDR3 is TGTGCCAGCTCCCGGGACAGAACCACAGATACGCAGTATTTT.